Listed here is a single T cell receptor beta chain. Its specificity is not known. This sample was taken from a study of cytomegalovirus exposure and HLA in healthy donors. This CDR3 has 16 residues. After removal of 0 bases from V and 4 bases from J, the junction contained 3 bases not matched to a gene. CDR1 and CDR2 from the germline V gene are LGHNA and YNFKEQ. Study observations and caveats: A classifier reportedly called cytomegalovirus status with high sensitivity and specificity. Associated with cytomegalovirus, according to the listing, were 150 to 200 TCR beta chains.

PCR employed 60 Vbeta and 13 Jbeta primers. As processed by the authors: A follow-up analysis tallied some 80 million unique TCR beta chains, some 11 million shared. Here immunoSEQ multiplex PCR was the method, and the copy in TCRdb shows in-frame clones only, minus some. Clone size and V and J calls were adopted from that table, with D and trimming inferred from the DNA. The sample lists 130,000 or so clones; approximately 79% were seen once. This receptor was obtained from a man aged 50 to 60 in good health and CMV-seropositive. The sample taken for sequencing was PBMCs. The gene calls are TRBV4-2 and TRBJ2-2; TRBD2 matches at 9 bases. The CDR3: CASSQEWRGGTGELFF. CDR3 coding DNA: TGTGCCAGCAGCCAAGAATGGCGGGGGGGCACCGGGGAGCTGTTTTTT.